These 18 T cell receptor beta chains originate from one sample sequenced in a study of T cell repertoires in cytomegalovirus infection. TCRdb itself ran the reads through MiXCR, one entry per CDR3 protein. The sample includes some 700,000 distinct CDR3 sequences, roughly 33% seen only once; the top ten take 18%. The antigens these receptors bind are not known. The sample in question was cultured PBMCs, obtained from culture after CMV antigen stimulation. The origin of the receptors is a human donor in good health (CMV status not recorded). Some clones in this sample may be carry-over from other donors' samples.

This clonotype was counted a few times. This chain connects TRBV19 to TRBJ2-2, with D perhaps matching TRBD1 (6 bases). The germline V gene has CDR1 LNHDA and CDR2 SQIVND (reference sequence). Trimming removed 3 bases from V and 3 bases from J, with 11 bases in between. CDR3 length equals 15 residues. DNA for the CDR3: TGTGCCAGTAGTATTGTTCACAGGGACACCGGGGAGCTGTTTTTT. Translated: CASSIVHRDTGELFF.

The CDR3 loop reads CASKPGVAGGRSTDTQYF. The CDR3 DNA follows: TGTGCCAGCAAGCCAGGGGTAGCGGGGGGGCGTAGCACAGATACGCAGTATTTT. The chain carries TRBV12-3 or TRBV12-4 and TRBJ2-3; 11 nucleotides match TRBD2. The CDR3 runs to 18 residues. The J segment lost 0 bases and the V segment lost 7 bases, leaving 12 bases of the junction unmatched.

This clonotype was seen repeatedly, ten times or more. The chain couples TRBV7-2 to TRBJ1-1; a weak D match, TRBD1 (6 bases). The CDR3 has 17 amino acids. V was pared by 2 bases and J by 5 bases, with 21 bases between. CDR1 and CDR2 (germline): SGHTA, FQGNSA. The DNA of the CDR3 is TGTGCCAGCAGCTTATACCACGGGTCGGGGGCAAGGACTGAAGCTTTCTTT. Protein product: CASSLYHGSGARTEAFF.

V is TRBV7-9 and J is TRBJ2-7; D is perhaps TRBD1 (6 bases). Trimming removed 4 bases from V and 0 bases from J, with 13 bases in between. This CDR3 spans 15 amino acids. CDR1 is SEHNR and CDR2 is FQNEAQ in the germline V gene (reference sequence). The CDR3 DNA reads TGTGCCAGCAGCTCTACCGGGACACCCTCCTACGAGCAGTACTTC. Translated, it gives CASSSTGTPSYEQYF.

A few counts support this clonotype. The chain links TRBV29-1 to TRBJ2-1, with D possibly being TRBD2 (6 bases). Deletions cut 4 bases from V and 6 bases from J, with 13 bases between. There are 13 residues in the CDR3. Germline CDR1 is SQVTM and CDR2 is ANQGSEA. The CDR3 bases are TGCAGCGTTGGGGTTATAGCGGCCAATGAGCAGTTCTTC. This encodes CSVGVIAANEQFF.

The sample holds a few counts of this clonotype. The V call is TRBV7-6, the J call TRBJ2-3, with TRBD1 matching over 8 bases. Losses at the gene ends were 6 bases for V and 1 base for J; bases not matched to a gene: 6. Germline V lookup: CDR1 SGHVS, CDR2 FNYEAQ. The CDR3 is 15 amino acids. The CDR3 nucleotides read TGTGCCAGCAGACCTCCGGGACAGGGCACAGATACGCAGTATTTT. Amino acid sequence: CASRPPGQGTDTQYF.

V usage is TRBV3-1 and J usage is TRBJ1-1, with 9 bases aligning to TRBD1. This CDR3 is built from 14 residues. From germline, CDR1 is LGHDT and CDR2 YNNKEL (reference sequence). J gave up 6 bases and V 3 bases, and 5 bases lay outside the gene matches. CDR3: CASSQGQGLPEAFF. The DNA of the CDR3 is TGTGCCAGCAGCCAGGGACAGGGTCTCCCTGAAGCTTTCTTT.

This clonotype was found a few times. An end of the junction differs from the germline gene, which may be a read error. This sequence joins TRBV3-1 and TRBJ1-3; tentatively, D is TRBD1 (6 bases). The CDR3 runs 13 residues. CDR1 and CDR2 from the germline V gene are LGHDT and YNNKEL (reference sequence). Here the CDR3 DNA reads TGTGCCAGCAGCCCAGGGGTCAACGGGGGTAGTCATTTT. Encoded protein: CASSPGVNGGSHF.

As regards this clonotype: A much larger clonotype is one base distant, so this may be a read error. V and J are TRBV7-2 and TRBJ2-3; D not resolved. Trimming cost V 7 bases and J 3 bases, with 11 bases left between them. Germline loops: CDR1 SGHTA, CDR2 FQGNSA. The CDR3 extends over 13 amino acids. The CDR3 nucleotides are TGTGCCAGCATCCCCTACAGAACAGATACGCAGTATTTT. Translating it yields CASIPYRTDTQYF.

This clonotype came up a few times. This chain joins TRBV7-9 and TRBJ2-2; the D gene is possibly TRBD1 (6 bases). This CDR3 is built from 15 residues. V shed 5 bases and J shed 0 bases, with 10 bases lying between them. CDR1 and CDR2 from the germline V gene are SEHNR and FQNEAQ (reference sequence). The CDR3, as DNA: TGTGCCAGCAGCGTAAGGACAGCGAACACCGGGGAGCTGTTTTTT. Its protein is CASSVRTANTGELFF.

The rearrangement links TRBV12-5 to TRBJ2-7, with 7 bases matching TRBD2. Germline V gives CDR1 LGHNT, CDR2 FRNRAP. The V segment lost 3 bases and the J segment 6 bases; nucleotides outside the gene matches: 11. This CDR3 contains 15 residues. The CDR3 reads CASGLAPSGPPEQYF. The CDR3 bases are TGTGCTAGTGGTTTAGCCCCTAGCGGACCCCCCGAGCAGTACTTC.

This clonotype was counted only a few times. The rearrangement joins TRBV2 to TRBJ2-1; D uncertain. The germline V gene encodes CDR1 SNHLY and CDR2 FYNNEI. The V and J ends lost 3 bases and 13 bases respectively, with 10 bases between them. This CDR3 contains 11 residues. Here the CDR3 DNA reads TGTGCCAGCAGTGAGGACCTCCCACAGTTCTTC. The encoded protein is CASSEDLPQFF.

The chain links TRBV4-3 to TRBJ2-7, with 7 bases aligning to TRBD2. Losses at the gene ends were 0 bases for V and 7 bases for J; bases not matched to a gene: 12. Germline CDR1 is LGHNA and CDR2 is YSLEER. This CDR3 spans 16 amino acids. The CDR3 reads CASSQEASGPPGEQYF. CDR3 in DNA: TGCGCCAGCAGCCAAGAGGCTAGCGGACCGCCAGGGGAGCAGTACTTC.

The chain has TRBV5-6 and TRBJ2-5; D is perhaps TRBD2 (5 bases). This CDR3 spans 15 amino acids. V gave up 2 bases and J gave up 2 bases, with 13 bases separating them. Germline V CDR1 and CDR2: SGHDT, YYEEEE. The CDR3 DNA sequence: TGTGCCAGCAGCTTCTTCTCGACGGGGCAAGAGACCCAGTACTTC. Its protein product is CASSFFSTGQETQYF.

The CDR3 nucleotides are TGTGCCAGCAGCCAAGACGCAATTAGCGGGCGGCGTAGGGAGACCCAGTACTTC. As protein: CASSQDAISGRRRETQYF. The chain joins TRBV14 to TRBJ2-5, with TRBD2 identical over 7 bases. In germline, CDR1 is SGHDN, CDR2 FVKESK. The V segment lost 0 bases and the J segment 5 bases; nucleotides outside the gene matches: 15. CDR3 length: 18 amino acids.

This rearrangement joins TRBV4-2 to TRBJ1-1; D unclear. Trimming removed 0 bases from V and 1 base from J, with 9 bases in between. Per germline, CDR1 LGHNA and CDR2 YNFKEQ. The CDR3 is 15 residues long. The CDR3 DNA is TGTGCCAGCAGCCAAGATAGGTCCGGGAACACTGAAGCTTTCTTT. This translates into CASSQDRSGNTEAFF.

The CDR3 sequence: CASSPLAGVRNEQFF. The CDR3 nucleotides read TGTGCCAGCAGCCCACTAGCGGGAGTGCGGAATGAGCAGTTCTTC. The chain carries TRBV6-2 or TRBV6-3 and TRBJ2-1, with TRBD2 matching over 11 bases. The CDR3 contains 15 residues. V shed 6 bases, J shed 7 bases, and the junction held 8 bases outside the gene matches. CDR1 is MNHEY, CDR2 SVGEGT, per germline.

The rearrangement uses TRBV4-2 and TRBJ1-5; the D is unclear. The CDR3 has 12 amino acids. V gave up 8 bases and J gave up 4 bases, with 9 bases separating them. Germline V gene data show CDR1 as LGHNA and CDR2 as YNFKEQ. The CDR3 reads CASQSPNQPQHF. In DNA, the CDR3 is TGTGCCAGCCAGTCCCCAAATCAGCCCCAGCATTTT.